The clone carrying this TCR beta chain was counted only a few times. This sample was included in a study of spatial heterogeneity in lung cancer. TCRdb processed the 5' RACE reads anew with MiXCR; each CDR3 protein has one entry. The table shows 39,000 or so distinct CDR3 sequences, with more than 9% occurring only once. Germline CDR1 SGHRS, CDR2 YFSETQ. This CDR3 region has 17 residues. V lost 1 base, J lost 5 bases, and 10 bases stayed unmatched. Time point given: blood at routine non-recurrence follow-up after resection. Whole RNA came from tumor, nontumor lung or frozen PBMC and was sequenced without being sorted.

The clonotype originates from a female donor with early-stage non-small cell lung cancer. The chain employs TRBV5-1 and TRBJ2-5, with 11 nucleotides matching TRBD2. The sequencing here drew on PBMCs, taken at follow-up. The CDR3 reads CASSLSLAGGEMETQYF. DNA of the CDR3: TGCGCCAGCAGCTTGTCTCTAGCGGGGGGCGAGATGGAGACCCAGTACTTC.